The T cell receptor beta chain under discussion was sequenced for a study of blood T cell repertoires in COVID-19. As for the study in general: Sites across the United States, Italy and Spain contributed samples from acute and convalescent COVID-19. T cells, B-cell-depleted T cells, or PBMCs supplied cDNA or gDNA.

Authors' methods: Using reference gene primer amplification, nucleated cell counts were estimated. Using immunoSEQ multiplex PCR, the repertoire was profiled, and TCRdb retains in-frame clones only, with some absent. Clone size and V and J calls were adopted from that table, with D and trimming inferred from the DNA. Of about 76,000 clones in the sample, roughly 81% were seen once. It was during active infection that Seattle patients were enrolled and then longitudinally followed. The germline V gene has CDR1 KGHSH and CDR2 LQKENI. The CDR3 consists of 14 residues. Germline trimming cut 0 bases from V and 7 bases from J; bases unmatched to any gene: 4.

Sequenced sample: peripheral blood. This TCR came from a man aged 55 to 69 with COVID-19, enrolled during active disease. The genes are TRBV18 and TRBJ2-7; the match to TRBD1 covers 9 bases. DNA of the CDR3: TGTGCCAGCTCACCACCTAGGACAGGGGAAGAGCAGTACTTC. It translates to CASSPPRTGEEQYF.